This T cell receptor beta chain was profiled in a study of beta chain features in type 1 diabetes. General study results and limits: Junctions at VDJ sites from type 1 diabetes patients had fewer insertions and more deletions. It was among patients, rather than healthy donors, that naive, central memory and Treg TCRB repertoires appeared more similar.

The sequenced template was cDNA made from the entire isolated RNA. TCRdb's table, derived via immunoSEQ multiplex PCR, lists solely in-frame clones and lacks some. The table records 850,000 to 900,000 clones, under 20% of them present only once. Comments on this clone: Its antigen is not known.

V dropped 8 bases and J dropped 2 bases, with 11 bases sitting between them. CDR1 LNHDA and CDR2 SQIVND come from the germline V gene (reference sequence). The CDR3 contains 13 residues. This rearrangement joins TRBV19 to TRBJ2-3; D uncertain. This TCR derives from a woman aged 18-29 years in good health. The sample consisted of naive CD4+ T cells from blood. The CDR3 region is CASSDGHTDTQYF. The CDR3 nucleotides read TGTGCCAGTTCGGACGGTCACACAGATACGCAGTATTTT.